A single sample gave rise to the 7 T cell receptor beta chains below, sequenced in a study of blood T cell repertoires in COVID-19. Only in-frame clones appear in the TCRdb table, and some are missing; sequencing was by immunoSEQ multiplex PCR. The sample carries more than 95,000 clones, roughly 90% recorded once. The sample taken for sequencing was peripheral blood. The receptors shown here come from a man between 65 and 85 years old who had recovered from COVID-19.

This sequence joins TRBV15 and TRBJ2-2; maybe TRBD2 (6 bases). From germline, CDR1 is LNHNV and CDR2 YYDKDF (reference sequence). Trimming removed 0 bases at V and 7 bases at J, with 15 bases between. This CDR3 spans 16 amino acids. CDR3 region: CATSRDRRLDNGELFF. CDR3 nucleotides: TGTGCCACCAGCAGAGATCGGAGACTAGATAACGGGGAGCTGTTTTTT. The entire variable domain, with the rest obtained from reference TRBV15 and TRBJ2-2, is as follows: DAMVIQNPRYQVTQFGKPVTLSCSQTLNHNVMYWYQQKSSQAPKLLFHYYDKDFNNEADTPDNFQSRRPNTSFCFLDIRSPGLGDTAMYLCATSRDRRLDNGELFFGEGSRLTVL.

The chain combines TRBV5-1 with TRBJ2-3; 14 bases map to TRBD2. The CDR3 totals 16 residues. Germline CDR1 reads SGHRS; CDR2 reads YFSETQ. Trimming cost V 4 bases and J 3 bases; bases outside gene matches: 4. The CDR3 DNA follows: TGCGCCAGCAGCCCCGGACTAGCGGGGGGTACAGATACGCAGTATTTT. Its protein product is CASSPGLAGGTDTQYF. Drawing the rest from reference TRBV5-1 and TRBJ2-3, the complete variable domain is KAGVTQTPRYLIKTRGQQVTLSCSPISGHRSVSWYQQTPGQGLQFLFEYFSETQRNKGNFPGRFSGRQFSNSRSEMNVSTLELGDSALYLCASSPGLAGGTDTQYFGPGTRLTVL.

The rearrangement links TRBV7-8 to TRBJ1-6; the D gene is possibly TRBD1 (5 bases). The CDR3 spans 17 residues. Germline V gene lookup returns CDR1 SGHVS and CDR2 FQNEAQ. V lost 2 bases and J 8 bases, leaving 19 bases between the germline ends. The CDR3: CASSLSWGTGSYSPLHF. The CDR3 bases are TGTGCCAGCAGCTTAAGTTGGGGCACCGGGAGTTATTCACCCCTCCACTTT.

The chain combines TRBV6-5 with TRBJ2-7; the match to TRBD1 covers 7 bases. The junction had 11 bases not matched to a gene; V was cut back by 8 bases and J by 4 bases. The length of the CDR3 is 14 residues. CDR1 and CDR2 from the germline V gene are MNHEY and SVGAGI. As DNA, the CDR3 is TGTGCCAGCGCCCGACAGGGCTTTGGGTACGAGCAGTACTTC. It yields the protein CASARQGFGYEQYF.

The V gene is TRBV11-2, the J gene TRBJ2-3; 10 nucleotides line up with TRBD2. The V gene end was trimmed by 1 base and the J gene end by 6 bases; junction bases not matched to a gene: 4. The CDR3 covers 15 residues. From germline, CDR1 is SGHAT and CDR2 FQNNGV. CDR3 bases: TGTGCCAGCAGCTTAGGAAGCGGGAGGGCGGATACGCAGTATTTT. This encodes CASSLGSGRADTQYF.

V gene TRBV5-4 combines with J gene TRBJ2-2, with D possibly matching TRBD2 (6 bases). CDR1 is SGHNT and CDR2 is YYREEE in the germline V gene (reference sequence). The CDR3 length is 16 residues. The V and J ends lost 4 bases and 5 bases respectively, with 18 bases between them. CDR3 region: CASSQEGFGGTGELFF. DNA for the CDR3: TGTGCCAGCAGCCAAGAAGGGTTCGGGGGTACCGGGGAGCTGTTTTTT.

This clone was picked up one time. The rearrangement joins TRBV18 to TRBJ1-1; D unclear. V lost 2 bases and J lost 1, with 5 bases in between. This CDR3 is built from 13 residues. In germline, CDR1 is KGHSH, CDR2 LQKENI. The CDR3, as DNA: TGTGCCAGCTCACCAGCAGGGAACACTGAAGCTTTCTTT. Protein: CASSPAGNTEAFF.